This T cell receptor beta chain derives from a study of blood T cell repertoires in COVID-19. Participants were placed into cohorts based on the clinical history they reported. All recovered Cohort 3 donors got two negative PCRs, got clearance, or saw symptom resolution. The protocol was immunoSEQ multiplex PCR, while the TCRdb copy is restricted to in-frame clones and leaves out a portion. In the table there are under 200,000 clones, 80% of which are singletons. The TCR originated in an older woman who had recovered from COVID-19. Sequenced: PBMCs or T cells enriched from blood (not recorded which).

CDR3 sequence (DNA): TGCGCCAGCAGCCAAGATCCCAGGCTCGCCTACGAGCAGTACTTC. It translates to CASSQDPRLAYEQYF. The chain joins TRBV4-1 to TRBJ2-7; D is unresolved. CDR1 and CDR2 from the germline V gene are MGHRA and YSYEKL. The CDR3 is 15 residues long. V lost 0 bases, J lost 2 bases, and 11 bases lay in between.